A selection of T cell receptor beta chains follows, all from one sample in a study of cytomegalovirus exposure and HLA in healthy donors. Sequenced by immunoSEQ multiplex PCR; TCRdb stores in-frame clones only, minus some. The sample holds 140,000 to 150,000 clones, around three quarters seen once. Sequencing input: PBMCs. These receptors all stem from a middle-aged woman in good health and CMV-seropositive. Both conserved end residues are part of each CDR3. D genes are given only for firm matches.

J gene,D gene,V gene,CDR3 length,CDR3 DNA,CDR3 protein
TRBJ2-5,TRBD1,TRBV5-6,16,TGTGCCAGCAGCTTGGAAGCGACAGGGGGCCTAGAGACCCAGTACTTC,CASSLEATGGLETQYF
TRBJ2-3,-,TRBV10-2,16,TGCGCCAGCAGTGAGACGGCGGTTCCTAGCACAGATACGCAGTATTTT,CASSETAVPSTDTQYF
TRBJ2-1,TRBD2,TRBV9,14,TGTGCCAGCAGCGTAGCTCCTAGCGGGGGCGAGCAGTTCTTC,CASSVAPSGGEQFF
TRBJ2-5,-,TRBV9,15,TGTGCCAGCAGCGTAGGAGTACCTAGCAGGGAGACCCAGTACTTC,CASSVGVPSRETQYF
TRBJ1-5,TRBD1,TRBV5-5,16,TGTGCCAGCAGAACCAGGACAGGGGGTCTAGGTCAGCCCCAGCATTTT,CASRTRTGGLGQPQHF
TRBJ2-3,TRBD2,TRBV10-1,15,TGCGCCAGCAGTGATGTAGCGGGGTATGGAGATACGCAGTATTTT,CASSDVAGYGDTQYF
TRBJ1-2,TRBD1,TRBV19,15,TGTGCCAGTAGTGCCGACAGGGGGCAATCCTATGGCTACACCTTC,CASSADRGQSYGYTF
TRBJ1-2,TRBD1,TRBV5-4,14,TGTGCCAGCAGTGAGACAGGGTTAAAGTATGGCTACACCTTC,CASSETGLKYGYTF
TRBJ2-3,-,TRBV5-1,15,TGCGCCAGCAGCTTGGAATTTTCGGGCACAGATACGCAGTATTTT,CASSLEFSGTDTQYF
TRBJ2-7,-,TRBV5-4,14,TGTGCCAGCAGCTTAGGAGGGGTGGACTACGAGCAGTACTTC,CASSLGGVDYEQYF
TRBJ2-5,TRBD2,TRBV28,14,TGTGCCAGCACTTCTGCCGGGGGGGCAGAGACCCAGTACTTC,CASTSAGGAETQYF
TRBJ1-5,TRBD1,TRBV18,16,TGTGCCAGCTCACCCGGGACAGGCCCTAGCAATCAGCCCCAGCATTTT,CASSPGTGPSNQPQHF
TRBJ2-5,TRBD2,TRBV5-1,18,TGCGCCAGCAGCTTGGACCATCGGGGGGGGCGTGAGTCAGAGACCCAGTACTTC,CASSLDHRGGRESETQYF
TRBJ2-2,TRBD2,TRBV19,18,TGTGCCAGTAGTCCAATTTTCATCGGGGGGGCCAACACCGGGGAGCTGTTTTTT,CASSPIFIGGANTGELFF
TRBJ2-1,TRBD2,TRBV2,15,TGTGCCAGCGAACTGCGGGGGGGGATCTACAATGAGCAGTTCTTC,CASELRGGIYNEQFF
TRBJ1-6,TRBD1,TRBV30,14,TGTGCCTGGAGTATAACAGGGGGAAATTCACCCCTCCACTTT,CAWSITGGNSPLHF
TRBJ2-2,TRBD1,TRBV6-1,15,TGTGCCAGTAATACCGAACAGGGGTACACCGGGGAGCTGTTTTTT,CASNTEQGYTGELFF
TRBJ2-7,-,TRBV9,15,TGTGCCAGCAGCGTAGGGGGGGAGATACAGGACGAGCAGTACTTC,CASSVGGEIQDEQYF